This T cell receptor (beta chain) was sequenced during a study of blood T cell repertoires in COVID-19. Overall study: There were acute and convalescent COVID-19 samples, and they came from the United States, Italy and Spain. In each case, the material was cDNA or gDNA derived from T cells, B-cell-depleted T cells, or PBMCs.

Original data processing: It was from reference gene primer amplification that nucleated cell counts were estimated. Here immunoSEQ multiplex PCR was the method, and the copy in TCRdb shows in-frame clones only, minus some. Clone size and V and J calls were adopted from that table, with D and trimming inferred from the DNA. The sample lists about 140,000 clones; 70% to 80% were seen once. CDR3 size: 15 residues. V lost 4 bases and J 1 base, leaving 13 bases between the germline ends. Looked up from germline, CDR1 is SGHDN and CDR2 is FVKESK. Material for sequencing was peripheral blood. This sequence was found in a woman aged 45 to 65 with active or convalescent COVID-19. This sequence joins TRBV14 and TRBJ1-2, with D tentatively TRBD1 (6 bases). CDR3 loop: CASSRTVYDNYGYTF. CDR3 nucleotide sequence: TGTGCCAGCAGCCGGACAGTCTATGATAACTATGGCTACACCTTC.